This is a list of T cell receptor beta chains from one sample in a study of blood T cell repertoires in COVID-19. Profiled with immunoSEQ multiplex PCR; TCRdb holds only in-frame clones, not every one. The sample holds 150,000 to 200,000 clones, around 90% seen once. Sequencing input: peripheral blood. All receptors derive from a man aged 55 to 70 with acute or convalescent COVID-19. Both conserved end residues are part of each CDR3. The order of the fields is CDR3 protein, CDR3 DNA, J gene, V gene, clone size, D gene. A D gene is named only where the DNA matches it firmly. Rows give clone size only sometimes, using once, few, many, or a class for an expanded clone.

CDR3 protein: CASSRELGQPQHF; CDR3 DNA: TGTGCCAGCTCACGGGAGTTAGGTCAGCCCCAGCATTTT; J gene: TRBJ1-5; V gene: TRBV18; clone size: .; D gene: .
CDR3 protein: CASSADSRRHYGYTF; CDR3 DNA: TGTGCCAGTAGTGCCGACAGCCGACGACACTATGGCTACACCTTC; J gene: TRBJ1-2; V gene: TRBV19; clone size: .; D gene: .
CDR3 protein: CASSRQGNGYTF; CDR3 DNA: TGTGCCAGTAGTAGGCAGGGGAATGGCTACACCTTC; J gene: TRBJ1-2; V gene: TRBV19; clone size: .; D gene: .
CDR3 protein: CASSDSSDNTEAFF; CDR3 DNA: TGTGCCAGCAGTGACTCCAGCGACAACACTGAAGCTTTCTTT; J gene: TRBJ1-1; V gene: TRBV6-5; clone size: .; D gene: .
CDR3 protein: CAWTTGGNQPQHF; CDR3 DNA: TGTGCCTGGACCACCGGGGGCAATCAGCCCCAGCATTTT; J gene: TRBJ1-5; V gene: TRBV30; clone size: .; D gene: .
CDR3 protein: CATRGFSNTGELFF; CDR3 DNA: TGTGCCACCCGGGGTTTTTCGAACACCGGGGAGCTGTTTTTT; J gene: TRBJ2-2; V gene: TRBV15; clone size: .; D gene: .
CDR3 protein: CASSKPGLTAETQYF; CDR3 DNA: TGCGCCAGCAGCAAACCGGGACTGACCGCCGAGACCCAGTACTTC; J gene: TRBJ2-5; V gene: TRBV4-1; clone size: .; D gene: .
CDR3 protein: CASSRQGYNEKLFF; CDR3 DNA: TGTGCCAGCAGTAGGCAGGGTTATAATGAAAAACTGTTTTTT; J gene: TRBJ1-4; V gene: TRBV27; clone size: .; D gene: .
CDR3 protein: CASSQDRQGAINTF; CDR3 DNA: TGCGCCAGCAGCCAAGATCGACAGGGGGCAATAAACACCTTC; J gene: TRBJ1-2; V gene: TRBV4-3; clone size: .; D gene: TRBD1
CDR3 protein: CASSGTGDNYEQYF; CDR3 DNA: TGTGCCAGCAGCGGGACAGGGGACAACTACGAGCAGTACTTC; J gene: TRBJ2-7; V gene: TRBV5-5; clone size: .; D gene: TRBD1
CDR3 protein: CASSKTSGQGNEQYF; CDR3 DNA: TGTGCCAGCAGTAAAACTTCGGGACAGGGGAACGAGCAGTACTTC; J gene: TRBJ2-7; V gene: TRBV6-5; clone size: .; D gene: TRBD1
CDR3 protein: CASSFPGLGADTQYF; CDR3 DNA: TGTGCCAGCAGCTTCCCGGGACTGGGCGCAGATACGCAGTATTTT; J gene: TRBJ2-3; V gene: TRBV11-2; clone size: .; D gene: .
CDR3 protein: CASSVNDRGGYTF; CDR3 DNA: TGCGCCAGCAGCGTGAACGACAGGGGTGGCTACACCTTC; J gene: TRBJ1-2; V gene: TRBV5-1; clone size: .; D gene: TRBD1
CDR3 protein: CASRPTTGEQFF; CDR3 DNA: TGTGCCAGCAGGCCTACCACAGGGGAGCAGTTCTTC; J gene: TRBJ2-1; V gene: TRBV7-9; clone size: .; D gene: .
CDR3 protein: CASSSSGGWSNQPQHF; CDR3 DNA: TGTGCCAGCAGTTCCTCAGGGGGCTGGAGCAATCAGCCCCAGCATTTT; J gene: TRBJ1-5; V gene: TRBV5-8; clone size: .; D gene: TRBD1
CDR3 protein: CASSGTAATNEKLFF; CDR3 DNA: TGTGCCAGTAGCGGGACAGCAGCAACTAATGAAAAACTGTTTTTT; J gene: TRBJ1-4; V gene: TRBV19; clone size: .; D gene: TRBD1
CDR3 protein: CASSYDTGSHQPQHF; CDR3 DNA: TGCGCCAGCAGCTACGATACAGGGTCGCATCAGCCCCAGCATTTT; J gene: TRBJ1-5; V gene: TRBV5-1; clone size: .; D gene: .
CDR3 protein: CASLYQTGGNTEAFF; CDR3 DNA: TGTGCCAGTCTCTACCAGACAGGGGGCAACACTGAAGCTTTCTTT; J gene: TRBJ1-1; V gene: TRBV11-2; clone size: .; D gene: TRBD1
CDR3 protein: CAISPDLHEQYF; CDR3 DNA: TGTGCCATCAGTCCGGACTTGCACGAGCAGTACTTC; J gene: TRBJ2-7; V gene: TRBV10-3; clone size: .; D gene: .
CDR3 protein: CAAQGFRSGANVLTF; CDR3 DNA: TGTGCCGCGCAGGGGTTTCGATCTGGGGCCAACGTCCTGACTTTC; J gene: TRBJ2-6; V gene: TRBV6-5; clone size: .; D gene: .
CDR3 protein: CASSNSGAGGHYGYTF; CDR3 DNA: TGTGCCAGCAGCAACTCCGGGGCAGGGGGTCACTATGGCTACACCTTC; J gene: TRBJ1-2; V gene: TRBV7-9; clone size: .; D gene: TRBD1
CDR3 protein: CASSPEGGNYGYTF; CDR3 DNA: TGTGCCAGCAGCCCCGAAGGCGGTAACTATGGCTACACCTTC; J gene: TRBJ1-2; V gene: TRBV4-2; clone size: .; D gene: .
CDR3 protein: CASSERGSTNEKLFF; CDR3 DNA: TGTGCCAGCTCAGAAAGGGGGAGCACTAATGAAAAACTGTTTTTT; J gene: TRBJ1-4; V gene: TRBV18; clone size: .; D gene: .
CDR3 protein: CASSTSGQGYGYTF; CDR3 DNA: TGTGCCAGCAGCACATCGGGACAGGGGTATGGCTACACCTTC; J gene: TRBJ1-2; V gene: TRBV7-3; clone size: .; D gene: TRBD1
CDR3 protein: CAWSVQGADSPLHF; CDR3 DNA: TGTGCCTGGAGTGTACAGGGCGCCGACTCACCCCTCCACTTT; J gene: TRBJ1-6; V gene: TRBV30; clone size: .; D gene: .
CDR3 protein: CASSPAGPKFQETQYF; CDR3 DNA: TGTGCCAGCAGCCCGGCGGGACCGAAGTTCCAAGAGACCCAGTACTTC; J gene: TRBJ2-5; V gene: TRBV7-9; clone size: .; D gene: .
CDR3 protein: CASSLLRGNNEQFF; CDR3 DNA: TGTGCCAGCAGCTTATTACGGGGGAACAATGAGCAGTTCTTC; J gene: TRBJ2-1; V gene: TRBV11-2; clone size: .; D gene: .
CDR3 protein: CASRGLQTYEQYF; CDR3 DNA: TGTGCCAGCCGCGGACTCCAGACCTACGAGCAGTACTTC; J gene: TRBJ2-7; V gene: TRBV11-2; clone size: once; D gene: .
CDR3 protein: CASRDRQGFGAFF; CDR3 DNA: TGTGCCAGCAGAGACAGACAGGGGTTTGGAGCTTTCTTT; J gene: TRBJ1-1; V gene: TRBV2; clone size: .; D gene: TRBD1
CDR3 protein: CASSLLAWPKDTIYF; CDR3 DNA: TGCGCCAGCAGCCTCCTTGCCTGGCCGAAAGACACCATATATTTT; J gene: TRBJ1-3; V gene: TRBV4-1; clone size: .; D gene: .
CDR3 protein: CSAPDSKAFF; CDR3 DNA: TGCAGTGCGCCGGACAGCAAAGCTTTCTTT; J gene: TRBJ1-1; V gene: TRBV20-1; clone size: .; D gene: .
CDR3 protein: CASSLGAGNQPQHF; CDR3 DNA: TGTGCCAGCAGCTTAGGAGCGGGGAATCAGCCCCAGCATTTT; J gene: TRBJ1-5; V gene: TRBV7-8; clone size: once; D gene: .
CDR3 protein: CASSLSRDGELFF; CDR3 DNA: TGCGCCAGCAGCTTGAGTCGGGACGGGGAGCTGTTTTTT; J gene: TRBJ2-2; V gene: TRBV5-1; clone size: few; D gene: .
CDR3 protein: CASSWGSRGGDTQYF; CDR3 DNA: TGTGCCAGCAGCTGGGGTAGCCGCGGGGGAGATACGCAGTATTTT; J gene: TRBJ2-3; V gene: TRBV5-8; clone size: .; D gene: TRBD2
CDR3 protein: CAWSVSQAGANVLTF; CDR3 DNA: TGTGCCTGGAGTGTCAGTCAGGCTGGGGCCAACGTCCTGACTTTC; J gene: TRBJ2-6; V gene: TRBV30; clone size: .; D gene: .
CDR3 protein: CASSPLGQGETEAFF; CDR3 DNA: TGTGCCAGTAGTCCTCTGGGACAGGGTGAAACTGAAGCTTTCTTT; J gene: TRBJ1-1; V gene: TRBV19; clone size: .; D gene: TRBD1
CDR3 protein: CASSVAPKQDTQYF; CDR3 DNA: TGTGCCAGCAGCGTAGCTCCGAAACAAGATACGCAGTATTTT; J gene: TRBJ2-3; V gene: TRBV9; clone size: .; D gene: .
CDR3 protein: CASRAPGQGTGGSSF; CDR3 DNA: TGTGCCAGCAGAGCCCCGGGACAGGGTACGGGGGGGAGTTCCTTC; J gene: TRBJ1-2; V gene: TRBV5-6; clone size: .; D gene: TRBD1
CDR3 protein: CAWSVRQGSTYEQYF; CDR3 DNA: TGTGCCTGGAGTGTACGGCAGGGGTCAACCTACGAGCAGTACTTC; J gene: TRBJ2-7; V gene: TRBV30; clone size: .; D gene: .
CDR3 protein: CASREKEQYF; CDR3 DNA: TGTGCCAGCAGGGAGAAAGAGCAGTACTTC; J gene: TRBJ2-7; V gene: TRBV2; clone size: .; D gene: .